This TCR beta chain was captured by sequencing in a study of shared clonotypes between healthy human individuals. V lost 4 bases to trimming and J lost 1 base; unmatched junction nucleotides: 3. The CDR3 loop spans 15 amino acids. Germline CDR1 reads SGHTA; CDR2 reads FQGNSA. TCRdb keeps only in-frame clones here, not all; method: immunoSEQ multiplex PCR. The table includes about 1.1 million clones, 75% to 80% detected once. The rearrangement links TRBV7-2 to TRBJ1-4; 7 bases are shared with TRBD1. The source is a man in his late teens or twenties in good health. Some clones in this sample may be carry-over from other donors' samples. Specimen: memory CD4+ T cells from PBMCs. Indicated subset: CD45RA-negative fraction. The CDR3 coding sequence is TGTGCCAGCAGCTCAAGGACAGGAACTAATGAAAAACTGTTTTTT. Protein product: CASSSRTGTNEKLFF. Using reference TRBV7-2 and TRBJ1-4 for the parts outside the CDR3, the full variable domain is GAGVSQSPSNKVTEKGKDVELRCDPISGHTALYWYRQSLGQGLEFLIYFQGNSAPDKSGLPSDRFSAERTGGSVSTLTIQRTQQEDSAVYLCASSSRTGTNEKLFFGSGTQLSVL.